What follows describes a single T cell receptor beta chain. Its cognate antigen is unknown. The data are from a study of OX40 agonist ivuxolimab in advanced cancers. Study-level background: Among those treated, three patients had partial responses, one with hepatocellular carcinoma and two with cutaneous melanoma.

Patients had blood sampled at baseline and again on cycle 4 day 1 and cycle 7 day 1. Sequenced by immunoSEQ multiplex PCR; TCRdb stores in-frame clones only, minus some. Found here are approximately 90,000 clones, roughly nine tenths of them singletons; the top ten hold around 2.7%. Germline trimming cut 5 bases from V and 5 bases from J; bases unmatched to any gene: 8. This CDR3 comprises 14 residues. In germline, CDR1 is SGHRS, CDR2 YFSETQ. The study, taken as a whole, reports: Normalized expansion of T-cell clones was also low for some nonresponders.

The sample consisted of CD4+ or CD8+ T cells sorted from blood, taken in a trial of the OX40 agonist ivuxolimab. J is TRBJ1-1 and V is TRBV5-1; TRBD1 aligns across 8 bases. The receptor was derived from an adult with an advanced solid tumor such as melanoma, head and neck, liver or kidney cancer. The CDR3 loop reads CASSPGQGGTEAFF. The CDR3 DNA follows: TGCGCCAGCAGTCCCGGACAGGGAGGGACTGAAGCTTTCTTT.